This entry lists 3 T cell receptor beta chains sequenced from one sample in a study of identifying expanded T cells in peripheral blood. Assay: immunoSEQ multiplex PCR; the TCRdb copy retains only in-frame clones and omits some. The table shows some 95,000 clones, with roughly 86% occurring only once. Sequencing was performed on blood. These receptors all come from a person aged 18 to 75 in good health.

V and J are TRBV6-5 and TRBJ1-4, with D tentatively TRBD1 (5 bases). Germline V CDR1 and CDR2: MNHEY, SVGAGI. CDR3 length: 14 amino acids. The V end was cut by 6 bases, the J end by 6 bases, with 14 bases between. The CDR3 coding sequence is TGTGCCAGCAGGACGGGGGGAGGGGATGAAAAACTGTTTTTT. It is translated as CASRTGGGDEKLFF.

The rearrangement joins TRBV19 to TRBJ1-1, with D uncertain. This CDR3 region has 14 residues. From germline, CDR1 is LNHDA and CDR2 SQIVND (reference sequence). Trimming took 6 bases from V and 0 from J, leaving 11 bases between them. CDR3 sequence: CASSREYLNTEAFF. The CDR3 DNA reads TGTGCCAGTAGCCGGGAATACCTGAACACTGAAGCTTTCTTT.

The chain carries TRBV30 and TRBJ2-2, with 9 bases that match TRBD2. This CDR3 comprises 16 residues. V lost 0 bases and J lost 4; bases outside the gene matches: 6. In germline, CDR1 is GTSNPN, CDR2 SVGIG (reference sequence). The CDR3, as DNA: TGTGCCTGGAGTGTTTGGTCTAGCGGGGCCACCGGGGAGCTGTTTTTT. It codes for CAWSVWSSGATGELFF. The full variable domain, completed using reference TRBV30 and TRBJ2-2, is SQTIHQWPATLVQPVGSPLSLECTVEGTSNPNLYWYRQAAGRGLQLLFYSVGIGQISSEVPQNLSASRPQDRQFILSSKKLLLSDSGFYLCAWSVWSSGATGELFFGEGSRLTVL.